The clone carrying this T cell receptor beta chain was found a few times. The antigen is undetermined. This sample stems from a study of T cells in Graves' hyperthyroidism and ophthalmopathy. Study-wide findings and caveats: Before onset, by a median of about six months, the model predicted ophthalmopathy.

What was amplified from RNA transcripts were TCR beta CDR3 regions. Using the HTBI primer set, a first-round RT-PCR was run on the TCR CDR3. One entry per CDR3 protein, called by TCRdb with MiXCR from the multiplex PCR reads. The sample yields about 500,000 distinct CDR3 sequences, 46% seen once. CDR3 length: 13 amino acids. Germline loops: CDR1 SGHVS, CDR2 FQNEAQ. The ends were cut back, 4 bases at V and 6 bases at J, with 11 bases in the middle. Material: peripheral blood or thyroid tissue (not recorded which). V and J are TRBV7-8 and TRBJ2-3; D is uncertain. The TCR originated in an adult woman with Graves' disease, either hyperthyroidism or ophthalmopathy (not recorded which). CDR3 sequence: CASSSLVQDTQYF. CDR3 nucleotide sequence: TGTGCCAGCAGCTCCTTAGTGCAGGATACGCAGTATTTT.